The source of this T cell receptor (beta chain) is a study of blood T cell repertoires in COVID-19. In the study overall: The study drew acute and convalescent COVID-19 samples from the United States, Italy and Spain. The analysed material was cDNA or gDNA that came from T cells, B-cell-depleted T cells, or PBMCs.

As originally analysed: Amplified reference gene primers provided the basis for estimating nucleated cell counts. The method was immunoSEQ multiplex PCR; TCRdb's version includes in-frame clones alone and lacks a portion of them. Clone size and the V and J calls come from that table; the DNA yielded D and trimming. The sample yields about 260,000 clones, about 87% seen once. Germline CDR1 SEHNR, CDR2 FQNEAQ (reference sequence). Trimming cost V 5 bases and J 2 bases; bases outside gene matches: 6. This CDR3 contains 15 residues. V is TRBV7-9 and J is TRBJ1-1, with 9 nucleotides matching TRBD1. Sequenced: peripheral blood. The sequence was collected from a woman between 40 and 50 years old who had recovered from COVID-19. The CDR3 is CASSPWDRDNTEAFF. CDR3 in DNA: TGTGCCAGCAGCCCCTGGGACAGGGATAACACTGAAGCTTTCTTT.